This T cell receptor (beta chain) derives from a study of OX40 agonist ivuxolimab in advanced cancers. Germline assignment: CDR1 SGHAT and CDR2 FQNNGV. V lost 6 bases and J lost 5, with 9 bases in between. The CDR3 extends over 12 amino acids. Produced via immunoSEQ multiplex PCR; TCRdb's table is partial and in-frame only. This table holds about 62,000 clones, 80% to 95% found once. This receptor was identified in an adult with an advanced solid tumor such as melanoma, head and neck, liver or kidney cancer. This sample comprised CD4+ or CD8+ T cells sorted from blood, obtained in a trial of the OX40 agonist ivuxolimab. The chain combines TRBV11-2 with TRBJ2-3; D remains unclear. CDR3 residues: CASRGLGDTQYF. In DNA form, the CDR3 reads TGTGCCAGCAGAGGGTTAGGAGATACGCAGTATTTT.